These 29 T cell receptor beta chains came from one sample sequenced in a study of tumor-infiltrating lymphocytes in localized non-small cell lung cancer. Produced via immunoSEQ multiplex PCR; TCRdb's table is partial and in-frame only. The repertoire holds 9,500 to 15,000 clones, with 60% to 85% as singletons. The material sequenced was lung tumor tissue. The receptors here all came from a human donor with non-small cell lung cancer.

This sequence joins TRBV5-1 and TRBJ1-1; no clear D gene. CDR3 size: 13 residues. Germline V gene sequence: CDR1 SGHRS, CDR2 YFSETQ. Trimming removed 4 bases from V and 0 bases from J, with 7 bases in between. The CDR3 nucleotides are TGCGCCAGCAGCGCTTATATGAACACTGAAGCTTTCTTT. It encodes CASSAYMNTEAFF.

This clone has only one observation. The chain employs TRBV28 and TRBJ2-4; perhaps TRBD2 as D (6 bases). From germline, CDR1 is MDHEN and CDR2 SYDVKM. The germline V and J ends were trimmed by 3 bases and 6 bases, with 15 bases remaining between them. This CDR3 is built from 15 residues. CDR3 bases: TGTGCCAGCAGTTTGTCGGGGGAGGTTGGAAACATTCAGTACTTC. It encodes CASSLSGEVGNIQYF.

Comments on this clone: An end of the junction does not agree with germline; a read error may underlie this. In nucleotides, the CDR3 is TGTGCTTGGAATAGGGGGGAGAGAAACACCATATATTTT. The encoded protein is CAWNRGERNTIYF. The chain joins TRBV30 to TRBJ1-3, with D tentatively TRBD1 (6 bases). The CDR3 runs 13 residues. Germline CDR1 is GTSNPN and CDR2 is SVGIG (reference sequence).

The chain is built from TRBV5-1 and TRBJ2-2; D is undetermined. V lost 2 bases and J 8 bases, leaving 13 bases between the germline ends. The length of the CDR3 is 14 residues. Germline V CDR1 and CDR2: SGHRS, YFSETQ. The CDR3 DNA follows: TGCGCCAGCAGCTTCACCGGTAATTCGGGGGAGCTGTTTTTT. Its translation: CASSFTGNSGELFF.

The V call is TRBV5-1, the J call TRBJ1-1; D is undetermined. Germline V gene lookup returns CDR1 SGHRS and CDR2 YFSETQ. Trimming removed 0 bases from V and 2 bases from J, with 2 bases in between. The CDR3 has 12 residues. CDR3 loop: CASSLDNTEAFF. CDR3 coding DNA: TGCGCCAGCAGCTTGGATAACACTGAAGCTTTCTTT. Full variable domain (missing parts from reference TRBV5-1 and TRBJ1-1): KAGVTQTPRYLIKTRGQQVTLSCSPISGHRSVSWYQQTPGQGLQFLFEYFSETQRNKGNFPGRFSGRQFSNSRSEMNVSTLELGDSALYLCASSLDNTEAFFGQGTRLTVV.

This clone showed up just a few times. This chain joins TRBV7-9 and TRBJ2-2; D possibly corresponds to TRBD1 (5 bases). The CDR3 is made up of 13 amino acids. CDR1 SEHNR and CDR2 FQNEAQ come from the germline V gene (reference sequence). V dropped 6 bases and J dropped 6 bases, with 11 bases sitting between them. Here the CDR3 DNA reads TGTGCCAGCAGGCCACAGGTATCCGGGGAGCTGTTTTTT. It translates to CASRPQVSGELFF.

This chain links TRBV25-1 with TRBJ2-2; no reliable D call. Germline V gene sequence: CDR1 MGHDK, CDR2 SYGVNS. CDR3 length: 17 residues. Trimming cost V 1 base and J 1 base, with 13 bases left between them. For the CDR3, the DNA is TGTGCCAGCAGTGAATTTGGTGACCCCCTGAACACCGGGGAGCTGTTTTTT. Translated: CASSEFGDPLNTGELFF.

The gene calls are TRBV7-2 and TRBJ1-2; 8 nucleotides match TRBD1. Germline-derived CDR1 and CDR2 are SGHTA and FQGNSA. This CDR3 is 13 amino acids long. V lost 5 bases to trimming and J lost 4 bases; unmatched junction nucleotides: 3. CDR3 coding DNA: TGTGCCAGCAGCGCCGGACAGGGCTATGGCTACACCTTC. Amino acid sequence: CASSAGQGYGYTF.

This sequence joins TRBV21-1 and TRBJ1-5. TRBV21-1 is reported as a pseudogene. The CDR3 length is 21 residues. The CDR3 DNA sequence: TGTGCCAGCAGCAAACGAAGAGGGGAAGGGGAAGGAGGTTATAGCAATCAGCCCCAGCATTTT. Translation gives CASSKRRGEGEGGYSNQPQHF.

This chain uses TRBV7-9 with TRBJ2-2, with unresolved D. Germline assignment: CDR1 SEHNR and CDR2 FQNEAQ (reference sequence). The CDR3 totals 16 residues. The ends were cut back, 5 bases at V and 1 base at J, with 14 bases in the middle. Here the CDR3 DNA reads TGTGCCAGCAGCCACGCCGGCCACCTGAACACCGGGGAGCTGTTTTTT. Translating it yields CASSHAGHLNTGELFF.

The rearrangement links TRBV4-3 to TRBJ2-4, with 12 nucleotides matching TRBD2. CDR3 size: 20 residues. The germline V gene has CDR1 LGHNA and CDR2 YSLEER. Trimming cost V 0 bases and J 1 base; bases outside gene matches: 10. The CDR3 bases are TGCGCCAGCAGCCAAGATCCGGCTAGCGGGGGGGCGTTGGCCAAAAACATTCAGTACTTC. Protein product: CASSQDPASGGALAKNIQYF.

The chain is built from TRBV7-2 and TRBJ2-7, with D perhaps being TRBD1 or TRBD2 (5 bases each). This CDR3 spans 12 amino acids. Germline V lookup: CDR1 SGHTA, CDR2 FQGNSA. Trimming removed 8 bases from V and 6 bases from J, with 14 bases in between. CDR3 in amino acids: CASSIVGVEQYF. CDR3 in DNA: TGTGCCAGCTCAATAGTGGGGGTCGAGCAGTACTTC.

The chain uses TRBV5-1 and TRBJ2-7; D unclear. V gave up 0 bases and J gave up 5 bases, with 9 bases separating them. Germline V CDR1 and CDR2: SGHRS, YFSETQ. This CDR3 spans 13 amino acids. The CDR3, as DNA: TGCGCCAGCAGCTTGGGTGGTGGGGACGAGCAGTACTTC. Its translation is CASSLGGGDEQYF.

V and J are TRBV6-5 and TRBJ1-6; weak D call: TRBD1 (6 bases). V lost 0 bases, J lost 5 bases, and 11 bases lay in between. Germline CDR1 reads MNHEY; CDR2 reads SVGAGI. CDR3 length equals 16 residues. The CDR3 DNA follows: TGTGCCAGCAGTTACTCTTCAGGGGCGAATAATTCACCCCTCCACTTT. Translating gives CASSYSSGANNSPLHF.

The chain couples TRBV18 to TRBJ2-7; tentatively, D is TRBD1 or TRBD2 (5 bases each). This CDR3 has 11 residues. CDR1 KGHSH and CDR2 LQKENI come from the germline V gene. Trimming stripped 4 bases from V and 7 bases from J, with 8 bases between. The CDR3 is CASSQEGEQYF. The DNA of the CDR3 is TGTGCCAGCTCACAAGAGGGGGAGCAGTACTTC. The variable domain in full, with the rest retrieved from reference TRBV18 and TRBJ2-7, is NAGVMQNPRHLVRRRGQEARLRCSPMKGHSHVYWYRQLPEEGLKFMVYLQKENIIDESGMPKERFSAEFPKEGPSILRIQQVVRGDSAAYFCASSQEGEQYFGPGTRLTVT.

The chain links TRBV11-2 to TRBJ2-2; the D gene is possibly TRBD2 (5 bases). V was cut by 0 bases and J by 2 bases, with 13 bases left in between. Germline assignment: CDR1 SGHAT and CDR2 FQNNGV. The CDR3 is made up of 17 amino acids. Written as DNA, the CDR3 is TGTGCCAGCAGCTTAGAACGACGACTAACAAACACCGGGGAGCTGTTTTTT. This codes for CASSLERRLTNTGELFF.

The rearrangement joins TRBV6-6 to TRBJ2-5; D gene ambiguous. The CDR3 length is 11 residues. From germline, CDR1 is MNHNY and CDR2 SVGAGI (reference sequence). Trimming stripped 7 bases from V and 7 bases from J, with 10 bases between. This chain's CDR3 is CASTETGTQYF. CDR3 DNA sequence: TGTGCCAGCACCGAAACGGGGACCCAGTACTTC.

The CDR3 DNA follows: TGTGCCAGCAGTAACGGGTATATGGAATCACCCCTCCACTTT. It is translated as CASSNGYMESPLHF. The genes are TRBV6-1 and TRBJ1-6; D is unresolved. From germline, CDR1 is MNHNS and CDR2 SASEGT. The CDR3 is 14 amino acids. V was trimmed by 5 bases and J by 10 bases, leaving 15 bases between them.

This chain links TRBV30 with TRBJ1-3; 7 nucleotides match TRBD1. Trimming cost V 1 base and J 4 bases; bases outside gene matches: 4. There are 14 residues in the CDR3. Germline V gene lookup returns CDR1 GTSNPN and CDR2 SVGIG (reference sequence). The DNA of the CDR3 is TGTGCCTGGAGTGAGAAGGGGGCCGGAAACACCATATATTTT. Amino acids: CAWSEKGAGNTIYF.

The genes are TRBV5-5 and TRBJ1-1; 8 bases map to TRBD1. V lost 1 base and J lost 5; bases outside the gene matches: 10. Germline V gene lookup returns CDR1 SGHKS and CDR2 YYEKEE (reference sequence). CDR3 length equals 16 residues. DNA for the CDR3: TGTGCCAGCAGCTTGAGACAGGGGAGGGTGTTAACTGAAGCTTTCTTT. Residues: CASSLRQGRVLTEAFF.

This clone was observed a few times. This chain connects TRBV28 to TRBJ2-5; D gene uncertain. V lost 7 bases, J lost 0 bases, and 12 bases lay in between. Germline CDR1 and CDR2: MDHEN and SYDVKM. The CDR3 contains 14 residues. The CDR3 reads CASKGYQNQETQYF. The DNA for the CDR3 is TGTGCCAGCAAAGGATACCAGAACCAAGAGACCCAGTACTTC.

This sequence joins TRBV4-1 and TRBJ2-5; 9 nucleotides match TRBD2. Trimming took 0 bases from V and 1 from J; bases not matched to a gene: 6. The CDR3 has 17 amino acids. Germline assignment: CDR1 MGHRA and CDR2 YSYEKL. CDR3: CASSQDIAGAVQETQYF. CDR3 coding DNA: TGCGCCAGCAGCCAAGACATAGCGGGGGCCGTCCAAGAGACCCAGTACTTC.

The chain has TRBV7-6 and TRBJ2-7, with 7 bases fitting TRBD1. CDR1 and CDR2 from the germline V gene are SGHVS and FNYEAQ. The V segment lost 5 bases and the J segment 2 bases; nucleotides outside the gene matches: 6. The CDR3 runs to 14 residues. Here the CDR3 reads CASSTDQGAYEQYV. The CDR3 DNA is TGTGCCAGCAGCACGGACCAGGGGGCCTACGAGCAGTACGTC.

CDR3 DNA: TGTGCCAGCAGTAGGGGACCGAACTTCTATGGCTACACCTTC. This translates into CASSRGPNFYGYTF. The rearrangement joins TRBV6-1 to TRBJ1-2, with D perhaps TRBD1 (5 bases). The CDR3 runs 14 residues. V was clipped by 5 bases and J by 4 bases, with 14 bases between them. The germline V gene encodes CDR1 MNHNS and CDR2 SASEGT.

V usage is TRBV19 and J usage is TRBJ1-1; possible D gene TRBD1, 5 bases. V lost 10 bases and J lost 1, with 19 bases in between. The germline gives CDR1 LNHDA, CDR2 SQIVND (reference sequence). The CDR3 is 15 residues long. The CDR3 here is CATIPRGPSNTEAFF. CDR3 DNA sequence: TGTGCCACGATTCCCCGGGGCCCCTCGAACACTGAAGCTTTCTTT.

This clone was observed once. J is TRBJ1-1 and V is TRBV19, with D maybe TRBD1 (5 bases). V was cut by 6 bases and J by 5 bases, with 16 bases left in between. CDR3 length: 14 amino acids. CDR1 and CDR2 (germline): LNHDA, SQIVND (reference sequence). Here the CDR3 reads CASRLVGARTEAFF. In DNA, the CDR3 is TGTGCCAGTAGGTTGGTAGGGGCCAGGACTGAAGCTTTCTTT.

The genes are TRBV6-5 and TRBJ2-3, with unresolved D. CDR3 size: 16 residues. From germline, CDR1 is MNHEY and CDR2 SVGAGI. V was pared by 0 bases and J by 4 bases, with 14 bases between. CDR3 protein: CASSYSFWATADTQYF. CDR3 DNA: TGTGCCAGCAGTTACTCGTTTTGGGCTACGGCAGATACGCAGTATTTT.

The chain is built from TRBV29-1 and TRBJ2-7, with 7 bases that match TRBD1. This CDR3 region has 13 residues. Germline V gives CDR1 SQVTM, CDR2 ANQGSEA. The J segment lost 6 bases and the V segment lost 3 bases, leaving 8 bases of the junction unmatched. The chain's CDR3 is CSVEAQQGSEQYF. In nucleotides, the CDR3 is TGCAGCGTTGAGGCTCAACAGGGGAGCGAGCAGTACTTC.

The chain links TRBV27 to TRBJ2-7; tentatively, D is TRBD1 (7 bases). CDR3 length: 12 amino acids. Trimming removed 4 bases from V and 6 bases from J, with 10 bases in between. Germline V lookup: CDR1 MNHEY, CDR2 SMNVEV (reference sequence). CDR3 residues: CASSYRGGEQYF. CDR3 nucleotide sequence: TGTGCCAGCAGTTACAGGGGAGGCGAGCAGTACTTC.